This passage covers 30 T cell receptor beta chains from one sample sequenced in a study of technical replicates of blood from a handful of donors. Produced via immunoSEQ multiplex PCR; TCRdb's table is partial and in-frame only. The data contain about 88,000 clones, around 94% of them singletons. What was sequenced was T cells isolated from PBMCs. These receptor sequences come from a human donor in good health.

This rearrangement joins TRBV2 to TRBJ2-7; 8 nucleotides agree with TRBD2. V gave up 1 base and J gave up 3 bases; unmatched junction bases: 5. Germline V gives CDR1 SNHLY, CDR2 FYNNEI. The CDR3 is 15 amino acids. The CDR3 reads CASSEGRGGVYEQYF. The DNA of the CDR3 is TGTGCCAGCAGTGAAGGCCGGGGGGGCGTCTACGAGCAGTACTTC.

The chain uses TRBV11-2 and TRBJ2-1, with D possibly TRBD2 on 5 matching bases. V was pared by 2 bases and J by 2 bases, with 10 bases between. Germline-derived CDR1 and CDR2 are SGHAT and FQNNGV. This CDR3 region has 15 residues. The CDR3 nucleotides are TGTGCCAGCAGCTTACGGAGGAGAACCTACAATGAGCAGTTCTTC. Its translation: CASSLRRRTYNEQFF.

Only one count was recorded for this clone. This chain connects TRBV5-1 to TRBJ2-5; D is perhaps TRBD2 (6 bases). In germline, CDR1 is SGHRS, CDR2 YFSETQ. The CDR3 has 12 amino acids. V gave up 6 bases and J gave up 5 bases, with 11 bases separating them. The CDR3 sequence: CASTGGSETQYF. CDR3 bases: TGCGCCAGCACCGGAGGGAGCGAGACCCAGTACTTC.

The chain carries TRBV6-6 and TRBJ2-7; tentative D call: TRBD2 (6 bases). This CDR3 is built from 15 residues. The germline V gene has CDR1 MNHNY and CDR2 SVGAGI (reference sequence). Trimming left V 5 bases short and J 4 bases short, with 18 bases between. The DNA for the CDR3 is TGTGCCAGCAGTCCTTGGAGGGCCGGGTTGTACGAGCAGTACTTC. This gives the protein CASSPWRAGLYEQYF.

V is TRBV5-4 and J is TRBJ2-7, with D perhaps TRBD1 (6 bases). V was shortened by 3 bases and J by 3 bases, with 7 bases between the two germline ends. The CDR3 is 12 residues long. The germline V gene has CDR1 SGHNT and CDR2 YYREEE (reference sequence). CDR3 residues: CASSSDSYEQYF. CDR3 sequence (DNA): TGTGCCAGCAGCTCGGACAGCTACGAGCAGTACTTC.

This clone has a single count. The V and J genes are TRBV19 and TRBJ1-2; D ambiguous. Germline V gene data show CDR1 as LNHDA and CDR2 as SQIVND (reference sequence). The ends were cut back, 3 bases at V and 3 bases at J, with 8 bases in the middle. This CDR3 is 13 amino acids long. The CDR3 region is CASSIYRDYGYTF. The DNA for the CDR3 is TGTGCCAGTAGTATTTACCGGGACTATGGCTACACCTTC.

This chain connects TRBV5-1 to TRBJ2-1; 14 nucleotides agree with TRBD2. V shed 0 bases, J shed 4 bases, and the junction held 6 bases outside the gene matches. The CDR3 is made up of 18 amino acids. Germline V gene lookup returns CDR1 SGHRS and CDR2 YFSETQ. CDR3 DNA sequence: TGCGCCAGCAGCTTGGGACTAGCGGGGGGGGTTCTGTACAATGAGCAGTTCTTC. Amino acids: CASSLGLAGGVLYNEQFF.

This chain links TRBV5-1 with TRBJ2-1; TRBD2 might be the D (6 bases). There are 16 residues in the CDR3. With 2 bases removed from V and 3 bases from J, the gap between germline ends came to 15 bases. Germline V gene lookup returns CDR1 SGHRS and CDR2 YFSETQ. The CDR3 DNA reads TGCGCCAGCAGCTTACCAATTGTGGGGGGCTACAATGAGCAGTTCTTC. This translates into CASSLPIVGGYNEQFF. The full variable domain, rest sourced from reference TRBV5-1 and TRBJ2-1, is KAGVTQTPRYLIKTRGQQVTLSCSPISGHRSVSWYQQTPGQGLQFLFEYFSETQRNKGNFPGRFSGRQFSNSRSEMNVSTLELGDSALYLCASSLPIVGGYNEQFFGPGTRLTVL.

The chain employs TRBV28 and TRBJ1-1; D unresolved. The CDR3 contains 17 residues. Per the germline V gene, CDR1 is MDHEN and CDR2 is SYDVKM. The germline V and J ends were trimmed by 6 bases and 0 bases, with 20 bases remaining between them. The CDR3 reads CASRPLIATHMNTEAFF. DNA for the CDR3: TGTGCCAGCAGGCCTCTCATCGCCACACACATGAACACTGAAGCTTTCTTT. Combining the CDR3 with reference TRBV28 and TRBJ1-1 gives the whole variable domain DVKVTQSSRYLVKRTGEKVFLECVQDMDHENMFWYRQDPGLGLRLIYFSYDVKMKEKGDIPEGYSVSREKKERFSLILESASTNQTSMYLCASRPLIATHMNTEAFFGQGTRLTVV.

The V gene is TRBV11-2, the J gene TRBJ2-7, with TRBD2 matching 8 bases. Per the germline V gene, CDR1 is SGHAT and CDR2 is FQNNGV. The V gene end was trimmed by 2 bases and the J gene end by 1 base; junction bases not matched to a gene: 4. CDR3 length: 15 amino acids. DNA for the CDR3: TGTGCCAGCAGCTTAAGCGGGGGCGATTCCTACGAGCAGTACTTC. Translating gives CASSLSGGDSYEQYF.

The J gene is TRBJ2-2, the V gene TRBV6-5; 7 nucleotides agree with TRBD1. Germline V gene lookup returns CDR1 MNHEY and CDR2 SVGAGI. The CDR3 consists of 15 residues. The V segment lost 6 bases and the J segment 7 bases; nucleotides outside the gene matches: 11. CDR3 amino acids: CASRKETGSHGELFF. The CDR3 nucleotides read TGTGCCAGCAGAAAGGAGACAGGGTCCCACGGGGAGCTGTTTTTT.

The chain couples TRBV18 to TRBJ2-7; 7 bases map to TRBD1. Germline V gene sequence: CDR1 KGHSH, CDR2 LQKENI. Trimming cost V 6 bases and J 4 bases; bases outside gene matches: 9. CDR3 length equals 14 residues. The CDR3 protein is CASSQGVFRYEQYF. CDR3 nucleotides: TGTGCCAGCTCCCAGGGGGTTTTTAGGTACGAGCAGTACTTC.

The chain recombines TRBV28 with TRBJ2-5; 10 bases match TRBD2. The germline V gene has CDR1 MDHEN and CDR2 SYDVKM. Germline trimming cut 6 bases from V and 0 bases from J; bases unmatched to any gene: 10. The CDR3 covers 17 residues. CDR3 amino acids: CASSLLALAGHQETQYF. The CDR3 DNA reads TGTGCCAGCAGCCTACTTGCACTAGCGGGGCACCAAGAGACCCAGTACTTC.

CDR3 in DNA: TGTGCCAGCATCCCATCAAGTCCAGGGGCCCCCTCTAATGAAAAACTGTTTTTT. Translated: CASIPSSPGAPSNEKLFF. J is TRBJ1-4 and V is TRBV6-4; D possibly corresponds to TRBD1 (6 bases). Deletions cut 7 bases from V and 3 bases from J, with 24 bases between. CDR1 is MRHNA, CDR2 SNTAGT, per germline. This CDR3 has 18 amino acids.

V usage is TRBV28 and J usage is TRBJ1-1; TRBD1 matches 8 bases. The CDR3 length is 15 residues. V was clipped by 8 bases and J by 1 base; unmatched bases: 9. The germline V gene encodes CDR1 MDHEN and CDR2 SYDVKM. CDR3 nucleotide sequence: TGTGCCAGCGCAACAGGGGGGACGCGGAACACTGAAGCTTTCTTT. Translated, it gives CASATGGTRNTEAFF.

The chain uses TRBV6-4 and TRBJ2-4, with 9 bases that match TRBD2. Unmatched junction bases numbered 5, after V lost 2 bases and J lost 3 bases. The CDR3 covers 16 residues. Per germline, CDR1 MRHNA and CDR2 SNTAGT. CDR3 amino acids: CASSDPVAGDKNIQYF. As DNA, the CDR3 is TGTGCCAGCAGTGACCCCGTAGCGGGGGACAAAAACATTCAGTACTTC.

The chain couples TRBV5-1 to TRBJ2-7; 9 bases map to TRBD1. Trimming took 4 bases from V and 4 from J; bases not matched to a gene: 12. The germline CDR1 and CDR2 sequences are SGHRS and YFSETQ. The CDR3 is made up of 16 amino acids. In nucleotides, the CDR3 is TGCGCCAGCAGCCCAGGACAGGGGTTCGGTTTTTACGAGCAGTACTTC. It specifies CASSPGQGFGFYEQYF.

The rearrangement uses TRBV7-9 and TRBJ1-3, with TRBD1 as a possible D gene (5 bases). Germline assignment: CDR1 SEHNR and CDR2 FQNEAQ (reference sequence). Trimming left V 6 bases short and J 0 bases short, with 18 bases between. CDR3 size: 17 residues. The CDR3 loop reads CASRYGGSSGSGNTIYF. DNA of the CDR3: TGTGCCAGCAGGTACGGGGGGTCCTCCGGCTCTGGAAACACCATATATTTT.

The CDR3 protein is CASSLGGWTAPRDYGYTF. For the CDR3, the DNA is TGCGCCAGCAGCTTGGGGGGGTGGACAGCACCCCGGGACTATGGCTACACCTTC. The J gene is TRBJ1-2, the V gene TRBV5-1, with D possibly matching TRBD1 (6 bases). Germline assignment: CDR1 SGHRS and CDR2 YFSETQ. CDR3 size: 18 residues. The V gene lost 0 bases and the J gene lost 3 bases, with 21 bases spanning the gap.

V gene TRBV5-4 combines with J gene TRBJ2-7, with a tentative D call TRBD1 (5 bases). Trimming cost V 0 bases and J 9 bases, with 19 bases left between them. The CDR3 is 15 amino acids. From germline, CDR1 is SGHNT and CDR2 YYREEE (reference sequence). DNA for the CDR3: TGTGCCAGCAGCTTGGGCAGGGCGGAAGGCACGAGGCAGTACTTC. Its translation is CASSLGRAEGTRQYF.

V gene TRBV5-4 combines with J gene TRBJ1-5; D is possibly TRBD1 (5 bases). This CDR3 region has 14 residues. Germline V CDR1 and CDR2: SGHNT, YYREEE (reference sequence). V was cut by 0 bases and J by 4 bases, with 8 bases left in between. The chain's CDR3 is CASSLAGGNQPQHF. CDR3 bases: TGTGCCAGCAGCTTGGCCGGGGGGAATCAGCCCCAGCATTTT.

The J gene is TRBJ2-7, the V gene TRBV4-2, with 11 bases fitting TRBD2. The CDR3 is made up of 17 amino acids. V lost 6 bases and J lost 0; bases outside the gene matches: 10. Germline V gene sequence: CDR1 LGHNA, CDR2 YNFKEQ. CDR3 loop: CASRYTSGSESSYEQYF. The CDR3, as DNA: TGTGCCAGCAGATACACTAGCGGGAGTGAGAGCTCCTACGAGCAGTACTTC.

This CDR3 is CAWSGRGPEKLFF. CDR3 in DNA: TGTGCCTGGAGTGGGAGGGGGCCTGAAAAACTGTTTTTT. The J gene is TRBJ1-4, the V gene TRBV30, with TRBD1 identical over 7 bases. Germline V CDR1 and CDR2: GTSNPN, SVGIG (reference sequence). V lost 1 base to trimming and J lost 7 bases; unmatched junction nucleotides: 3. CDR3 length: 13 residues.

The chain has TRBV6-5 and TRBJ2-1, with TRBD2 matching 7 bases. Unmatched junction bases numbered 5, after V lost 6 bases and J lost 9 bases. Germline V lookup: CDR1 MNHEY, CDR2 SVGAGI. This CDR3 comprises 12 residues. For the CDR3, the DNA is TGTGCCAGCAGCCTTTCGGGGGGTGAGCAGTTCTTC. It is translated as CASSLSGGEQFF.

The CDR3 coding sequence is TGCGCCAGCAGCCAAGTTCCGGTACTCTACGAGCAGTACTTC. This translates into CASSQVPVLYEQYF. The rearrangement uses TRBV4-1 and TRBJ2-7; no firm D call. The V gene lost 1 base and the J gene lost 3 bases, with 10 bases spanning the gap. The CDR3 runs 14 residues. Per germline, CDR1 MGHRA and CDR2 YSYEKL.

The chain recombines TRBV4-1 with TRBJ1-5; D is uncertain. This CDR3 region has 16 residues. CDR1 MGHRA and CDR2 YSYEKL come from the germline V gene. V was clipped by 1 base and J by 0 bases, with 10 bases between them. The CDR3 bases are TGCGCCAGCAGCCAAGGACAACCATATAGCAATCAGCCCCAGCATTTT. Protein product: CASSQGQPYSNQPQHF.

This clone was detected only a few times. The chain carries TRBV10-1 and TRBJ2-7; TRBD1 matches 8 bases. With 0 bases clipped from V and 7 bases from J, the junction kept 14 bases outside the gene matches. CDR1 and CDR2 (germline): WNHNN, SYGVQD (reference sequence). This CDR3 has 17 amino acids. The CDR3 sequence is CASSESTGQGSLHEQYF. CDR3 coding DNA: TGCGCCAGCAGTGAGTCTACTGGACAGGGAAGCCTTCATGAGCAGTACTTC.

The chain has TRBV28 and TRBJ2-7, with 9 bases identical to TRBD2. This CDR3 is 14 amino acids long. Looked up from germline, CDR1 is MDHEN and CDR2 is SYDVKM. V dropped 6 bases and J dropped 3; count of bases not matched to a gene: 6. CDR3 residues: CASSTRTSDYEQYF. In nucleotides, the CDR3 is TGTGCCAGCAGCACCAGGACTAGCGACTACGAGCAGTACTTC.

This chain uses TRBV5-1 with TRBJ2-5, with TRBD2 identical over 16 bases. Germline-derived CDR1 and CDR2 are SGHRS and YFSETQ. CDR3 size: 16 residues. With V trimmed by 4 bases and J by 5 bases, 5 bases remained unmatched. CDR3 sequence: CASSGGLAGGSETQYF. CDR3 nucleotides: TGCGCCAGCAGCGGGGGACTAGCGGGAGGGTCTGAGACCCAGTACTTC.

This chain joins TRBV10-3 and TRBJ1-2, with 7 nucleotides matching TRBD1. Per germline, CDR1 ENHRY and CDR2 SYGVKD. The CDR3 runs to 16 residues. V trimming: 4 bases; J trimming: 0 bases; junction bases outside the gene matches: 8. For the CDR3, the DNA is TGTGCCATCAGTGGGACAGGTCAAATAGCTAACTATGGCTACACCTTC. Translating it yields CAISGTGQIANYGYTF.